These T cell receptor beta chains were read from a single sample in a study of Ad26.COV2.S vaccination and SARS-CoV-2 variants. The protocol was immunoSEQ multiplex PCR, while the TCRdb copy is restricted to in-frame clones and leaves out a portion. This sample has 500,000 or so clones; about 88% occur once, and the top ten carry approximately 2.5%. The sample here was peripheral blood, taken in a trial of Ad26.COV2.S vaccine versus placebo. The receptors shown here come from a person between 18 and 65 years old who received the Ad26.COV2.S COVID-19 vaccine or a placebo. Both conserved end residues are part of each CDR3. D genes are given only for firm matches. Only some rows state a clone size, as once, few, many or a class for expanded clones.

D	V	size	J	CDR3	DNA
NA	TRBV29-1	NA	TRBJ2-2	CSVGVGGPGELFF	TGCAGCGTTGGGGTTGGGGGCCCCGGGGAGCTGTTTTTT
NA	TRBV5-6	NA	TRBJ2-7	CASSLGDPYEQYF	TGTGCCAGCAGCCTGGGGGACCCCTACGAGCAGTACTTC
TRBD2	TRBV5-1	NA	TRBJ2-7	CASSFGGSGYEQYF	TGCGCCAGCAGCTTCGGGGGGAGCGGCTACGAGCAGTACTTC
NA	TRBV28	NA	TRBJ1-5	CASSPPSGTISNQPQHF	TGTGCCAGCAGTCCCCCCTCCGGGACAATTAGCAATCAGCCCCAGCATTTT
NA	TRBV7-8	few	TRBJ1-1	CASSLAGWNTEAFF	TGTGCCAGCAGCTTGGCCGGATGGAACACTGAAGCTTTCTTT
NA	TRBV6-4	NA	TRBJ2-1	CASSDRADSYNEQFF	TGTGCCAGCAGTGATAGGGCGGACTCCTACAATGAGCAGTTCTTC
NA	TRBV2	NA	TRBJ1-1	CASSEAMLEAFF	TGTGCCAGCAGTGAAGCGATGCTTGAAGCTTTCTTT
NA	TRBV2	once	TRBJ1-5	CASSVLASNQPQHF	TGTGCCAGCAGTGTTTTGGCATCCAATCAGCCCCAGCATTTT
NA	TRBV4-2	NA	TRBJ1-4	CASSPLLGYEKLFF	TGTGCCAGCAGCCCCCTGTTGGGATATGAAAAACTGTTTTTT
TRBD1	TRBV18	NA	TRBJ1-3	CASSPGQGAGIGNTIYF	TGTGCCAGCTCACCCGGACAGGGGGCCGGTATTGGAAACACCATATATTTT
NA	TRBV27	NA	TRBJ1-2	CASSFRGQYGYTF	TGTGCCAGCAGTTTCCGCGGACAGTACGGCTACACCTTC
NA	TRBV28	once	TRBJ1-1	CASTPGDTEAFF	TGTGCCAGCACCCCCGGGGACACTGAAGCTTTCTTT
NA	TRBV9	NA	TRBJ2-1	CASSATDFSYNEQFF	TGTGCCAGCAGCGCGACGGATTTCTCCTACAATGAGCAGTTCTTC
NA	TRBV5-4	NA	TRBJ2-3	CASSRTQGMGDTQYF	TGTGCCAGCAGCCGTACCCAGGGGATGGGAGATACGCAGTATTTT
NA	TRBV19	NA	TRBJ1-2	CASTDRDGYTF	TGTGCCAGTACCGACAGAGATGGCTACACCTTC
TRBD2	TRBV27	NA	TRBJ2-7	CASSPGREISYEQYF	TGTGCCAGCAGCCCCGGGAGGGAGATCTCCTACGAGCAGTACTTC
NA	TRBV7-6	NA	TRBJ2-1	CASSLFRGDYNEQFF	TGTGCCAGCAGCTTATTTCGGGGTGACTACAATGAGCAGTTCTTC
NA	TRBV18	NA	TRBJ1-1	CASSPPSGGDAEAFF	TGTGCCAGCTCACCACCGTCGGGAGGGGACGCTGAAGCTTTCTTT
TRBD2	TRBV6-5	NA	TRBJ2-7	CASSSRLAGGYEQYF	TGTGCCAGCAGTTCACGACTAGCGGGGGGATACGAGCAGTACTTC
NA	TRBV6-5	NA	TRBJ1-1	CASSYGGNTEAFF	TGTGCCAGCAGTTACGGGGGGAACACTGAAGCTTTCTTT
NA	TRBV4-1	many	TRBJ1-3	CASSLSRGSGNTIYF	TGCGCCAGCAGCCTTTCGCGCGGCTCTGGAAACACCATATATTTT
TRBD2	TRBV6-1	NA	TRBJ2-3	CASGPGGGADTQYF	TGTGCCAGCGGCCCGGGCGGGGGGGCCGATACGCAGTATTTT
NA	TRBV9	NA	TRBJ1-2	CASSVRSGIGNYGYTF	TGTGCCAGCAGCGTACGATCAGGGATAGGTAACTATGGCTACACCTTC
NA	TRBV4-1	NA	TRBJ1-4	CASSQDRRSNEKLFF	TGCGCCAGCAGCCAAGACCGACGGTCTAATGAAAAACTGTTTTTT
NA	TRBV9	NA	TRBJ1-2	CASSPGQGNYGYTF	TGTGCCAGCAGCCCCGGGCAGGGGAACTATGGCTACACCTTC
NA	TRBV19	NA	TRBJ1-5	CASSIGRINSNQPQHF	TGTGCCAGTAGTATAGGACGGATAAATAGCAATCAGCCCCAGCATTTT
NA	TRBV24-1	NA	TRBJ1-5	CATSDAGVWPQHF	TGTGCCACCAGTGACGCTGGGGTTTGGCCCCAGCATTTT
TRBD2	TRBV11-2	NA	TRBJ2-2	CASSLGLAGIPGELFF	TGTGCCAGCAGCTTAGGCCTAGCGGGAATCCCCGGGGAGCTGTTTTTT
NA	TRBV3-1/TRBV3-2	NA	TRBJ1-1	CASSRLLNTEAFF	TGTGCCAGCAGCCGTTTATTGAACACTGAAGCTTTCTTT
TRBD2	TRBV3-1/TRBV3-2	NA	TRBJ2-5	CASSQLGLAGVETQYF	TGTGCCAGCAGCCAATTGGGACTAGCGGGGGTAGAGACCCAGTACTTC
TRBD1	TRBV7-2	NA	TRBJ2-1	CASSEQTGGYNEQFF	TGTGCCAGCAGCGAACAGACAGGGGGTTACAATGAGCAGTTCTTC
NA	TRBV9	NA	TRBJ2-5	CASSVGFGAGGLLWETQYF	TGTGCCAGCAGCGTAGGGTTCGGGGCCGGGGGCCTGTTGTGGGAGACCCAGTACTTC
NA	TRBV19	NA	TRBJ1-2	CASRLGTLYGYTF	TGTGCCAGTAGACTGGGAACACTCTATGGCTACACCTTC
TRBD1	TRBV24-1	NA	TRBJ2-5	CATSDSGQGGIQETQYF	TGTGCCACCAGTGATTCTGGACAGGGGGGGATCCAAGAGACCCAGTACTTC
NA	TRBV5-4	once	TRBJ2-2	CTSSLDRNTGELFF	TGTACCAGCAGCTTGGACCGAAACACCGGGGAGCTGTTTTTT
NA	TRBV5-8	NA	TRBJ1-4	CASSPGRGINEKLFF	TGTGCCAGCAGCCCGGGGCGGGGTATAAATGAAAAACTGTTTTTT
NA	TRBV5-1	NA	TRBJ1-1	CASSLDPNTEAFF	TGCGCCAGCAGCTTGGACCCTAACACTGAAGCTTTCTTT